The 19 T cell receptor beta chains below all came from one sample that was sequenced in a study of cytomegalovirus exposure and HLA in healthy donors. With 60 Vbeta and 13 Jbeta primers, the PCR was carried out. Libraries were prepared by immunoSEQ multiplex PCR; TCRdb keeps only in-frame clonotypes and omits some of them. In the table there are fewer than 250,000 clones, 70% to 75% of which are singletons. Material: PBMCs. These receptors came from a man aged 25 to 40 in good health and CMV-seropositive.

The chain recombines TRBV19 with TRBJ1-3; D uncertain. Germline-derived CDR1 and CDR2 are LNHDA and SQIVND (reference sequence). V was clipped by 7 bases and J by 0 bases, with 10 bases between them. The CDR3 is made up of 14 amino acids. The CDR3 nucleotides are TGTGCCAGTAAGCGGTATAGCTCTGGAAACACCATATATTTT. Amino acid sequence: CASKRYSSGNTIYF.

There are a few counts of this clone. This chain uses TRBV10-3 with TRBJ2-2, with 8 bases matching TRBD1. The CDR3 spans 13 residues. Trimming at V came to 7 bases and at J to 7 bases, leaving 5 bases not matched to a gene. The germline gives CDR1 ENHRY, CDR2 SYGVKD. CDR3 bases: TGTGCCATCACCTCAGGGGGCATCGGGGAGCTGTTTTTT. It yields the protein CAITSGGIGELFF.

The V and J genes are TRBV9 and TRBJ1-3; TRBD1 agrees at 7 bases. Germline V gives CDR1 SGDLS, CDR2 YYNGEE. CDR3 length equals 17 residues. Unmatched junction bases numbered 10, after V lost 4 bases and J lost 0 bases. The CDR3, as DNA: TGTGCCAGCAGCACCTCGACAGGGCCGCGCTCTGGAAACACCATATATTTT. It encodes CASSTSTGPRSGNTIYF.

The CDR3 sequence: CASSVRETGTDTQYF. CDR3 nucleotides: TGTGCCAGCAGCGTGAGGGAGACTGGTACAGATACGCAGTATTTT. The chain uses TRBV9 and TRBJ2-3, with D possibly matching TRBD2 (5 bases). Between the trimmed V and J ends, which lost 2 bases and 3 bases, there was a span of 13 bases. The CDR3 contains 15 residues. Germline V gene data show CDR1 as SGDLS and CDR2 as YYNGEE.

The chain combines TRBV7-9 with TRBJ2-1, with a weak D call TRBD2 (6 bases). CDR1 is SEHNR and CDR2 is FQNEAQ in the germline V gene (reference sequence). The CDR3 contains 15 residues. V shed 6 bases and J shed 4 bases, with 16 bases lying between them. CDR3 residues: CASSGTGTGYNEQFF. As DNA, the CDR3 is TGTGCCAGCAGTGGTACCGGGACTGGTTACAATGAGCAGTTCTTC.

The chain recombines TRBV28 with TRBJ1-2, with 7 bases aligning to TRBD1. Trimming removed 4 bases from V and 2 bases from J; junction bases left unmatched: 4. Germline CDR1 reads MDHEN; CDR2 reads SYDVKM. The CDR3 contains 14 residues. The chain's CDR3 is CASSSPGQNYGYTF. CDR3 nucleotides: TGTGCCAGCAGTTCCCCGGGACAGAACTATGGCTACACCTTC.

This clone turned up a few times. The V call is TRBV19, the J call TRBJ1-1; tentative D call: TRBD1 (5 bases). CDR3 length: 12 residues. V dropped 1 base and J dropped 7 bases, with 7 bases sitting between them. From germline, CDR1 is LNHDA and CDR2 SQIVND (reference sequence). CDR3 amino acids: CASSIVQGEAFF. CDR3 DNA: TGTGCCAGTAGTATAGTGCAGGGTGAAGCTTTCTTT.

CDR3 residues: CSARTGGVTEAFF. The CDR3 DNA reads as TGCAGCGCTAGGACAGGGGGAGTGACTGAAGCTTTCTTT. The chain uses TRBV29-1 and TRBJ1-1, with TRBD1 identical over 10 bases. V was clipped by 7 bases and J by 5 bases; unmatched bases: 7. The germline CDR1 and CDR2 sequences are SQVTM and ANQGSEA. This CDR3 comprises 13 residues.

The rearrangement links TRBV11-1 to TRBJ2-3; 15 bases align to TRBD2. V was pared by 4 bases and J by 7 bases, with 6 bases of the junction left unmatched. Per germline, CDR1 SGHAT and CDR2 FQDESV (reference sequence). CDR3 length: 16 amino acids. The CDR3 region has the DNA TGTGCCAGCAGCTCGGGACTAGCGGGGGGCGTATATACGCAGTATTTT. Its translation is CASSSGLAGGVYTQYF.

CDR3 in DNA: TGTGCCAGCAGCACAGGGGGGACAGGGGTGGACAATGAGCAGTTCTTC. The encoded protein is CASSTGGTGVDNEQFF. V is TRBV7-8 and J is TRBJ2-1; 10 nucleotides match TRBD1. The CDR3 covers 16 residues. Germline V gene lookup returns CDR1 SGHVS and CDR2 FQNEAQ. V shed 5 bases and J 5 bases; nucleotides not matched to a gene: 9.

The chain joins TRBV4-3 to TRBJ1-3, with 7 bases matching TRBD1. Germline V gene data show CDR1 as LGHNA and CDR2 as YSLEER. This CDR3 is 18 amino acids long. Trimming at V came to 3 bases and at J to 0 bases, leaving 11 bases not matched to a gene. CDR3 amino acids: CASSHGSGQIHSGNTIYF. Written as DNA, the CDR3 is TGCGCCAGCAGCCATGGATCGGGACAGATCCACTCTGGAAACACCATATATTTT.

V and J are TRBV30 and TRBJ2-6; 11 nucleotides line up with TRBD1. Per the germline V gene, CDR1 is GTSNPN and CDR2 is SVGIG (reference sequence). The trim removed 3 bases at V and 2 bases at J, leaving 6 bases unmatched. This CDR3 is built from 17 residues. This chain's CDR3 is CAWSRDRGKAGANVLTF. In nucleotides, the CDR3 is TGTGCCTGGAGCCGGGACAGGGGGAAAGCTGGGGCCAACGTCCTGACTTTC.

J is TRBJ1-3 and V is TRBV4-3; no definite D call. This CDR3 is 15 amino acids long. Germline V gene data show CDR1 as LGHNA and CDR2 as YSLEER. The V end was cut by 1 base, the J end by 2 bases, with 9 bases between. The CDR3 region has the DNA TGCGCCAGCAGCCAAGCAGCAGAGGCTGGAAACACCATATATTTT. Amino acids: CASSQAAEAGNTIYF.

This clone came up a few times. The chain links TRBV5-1 to TRBJ2-1; possible D gene TRBD2, 6 bases. Germline CDR1 and CDR2: SGHRS and YFSETQ. This CDR3 spans 13 amino acids. V was trimmed by 4 bases and J by 7 bases, leaving 12 bases between them. The CDR3 spells CASSRGAENEQFF. CDR3 DNA sequence: TGCGCCAGCAGCCGCGGGGCGGAAAATGAGCAGTTCTTC.

The rearrangement joins TRBV5-1 to TRBJ2-4; possible D gene TRBD2, 5 bases. The CDR3 sequence is 13 residues long. V lost 4 bases and J lost 7, with 12 bases in between. From germline, CDR1 is SGHRS and CDR2 YFSETQ. The CDR3 here is CASSGSEGNIQYF. CDR3 nucleotides: TGCGCCAGCAGCGGTAGCGAGGGCAACATTCAGTACTTC.

V usage is TRBV14 and J usage is TRBJ1-2; no clear D gene. In germline, CDR1 is SGHDN, CDR2 FVKESK. This CDR3 is 13 amino acids long. Trimming stripped 2 bases from V and 4 bases from J, with 8 bases between. DNA for the CDR3: TGTGCCAGCAGCCAAAAGACGGGCTATGGCTACACCTTC. Protein: CASSQKTGYGYTF.

The chain recombines TRBV7-9 with TRBJ2-1; TRBD2 aligns across 13 bases. V trimming: 5 bases; J trimming: 8 bases; junction bases outside the gene matches: 6. Germline lookup yields CDR1 SEHNR and CDR2 FQNEAQ (reference sequence). This CDR3 is 15 amino acids long. CDR3 in amino acids: CASSPTSGGADEQFF. The CDR3 coding sequence is TGTGCCAGCAGCCCTACTAGCGGGGGGGCCGATGAGCAGTTCTTC.

The rearrangement links TRBV13 to TRBJ1-1, with 7 bases aligning to TRBD1. CDR1 and CDR2 from the germline V gene are PRHDT and FYEKMQ (reference sequence). The CDR3 length is 14 residues. With V trimmed by 3 bases and J by 7 bases, 8 bases remained unmatched. The chain's CDR3 is CASSFRQGRGEAFF. The DNA for the CDR3 is TGTGCCAGCAGCTTCCGACAGGGTCGGGGTGAAGCTTTCTTT.

The chain has TRBV29-1 and TRBJ2-5; TRBD1 aligns across 9 bases. The J segment lost 4 bases and the V segment lost 7 bases, leaving 16 bases of the junction unmatched. CDR1 SQVTM and CDR2 ANQGSEA come from the germline V gene. The CDR3 loop spans 16 amino acids. The CDR3 loop reads CSAWGATPGQGETQYF. In nucleotides, the CDR3 is TGCAGCGCATGGGGGGCTACCCCGGGACAGGGAGAGACCCAGTACTTC. Full variable domain (remainder filled in from reference TRBV29-1 and TRBJ2-5): SAVISQKPSRDICQRGTSLTIQCQVDSQVTMMFWYRQQPGQSLTLIATANQGSEATYESGFVIDKFPISRPNLTFSTLTVSNMSPEDSSIYLCSAWGATPGQGETQYFGPGTRLLVL.